The 19 T cell receptor beta chains presented below share a single source sample, sequenced in a study of shared clonotypes between healthy human individuals. Profiling relied on immunoSEQ multiplex PCR, and the TCRdb table lists in-frame clones only, not all of them. Of 550,000 to 600,000 clones in the sample, around 77% were seen once. The material sequenced was PBMCs. These receptors were taken from a woman aged 40 to 49 in good health. Some clones in this sample may be carry-over from other donors' samples.

This clone was recorded only once. The V and J genes are TRBV7-2 and TRBJ1-1; D is undetermined. Trimming took 6 bases from V and 6 from J, leaving 17 bases between them. The CDR3 spans 14 residues. The germline V gene has CDR1 SGHTA and CDR2 FQGNSA. CDR3 region: CASSTEWKGPEAFF. DNA for the CDR3: TGTGCCAGCAGTACGGAGTGGAAGGGCCCTGAAGCTTTCTTT.

The J gene is TRBJ2-7, the V gene TRBV30, with TRBD2 matching over 10 bases. CDR3 size: 15 residues. Germline V gives CDR1 GTSNPN, CDR2 SVGIG (reference sequence). The V and J ends lost 2 bases and 0 bases, in that order; junction bases with no gene match: 4. CDR3 sequence (DNA): TGTGCCTGGAGTCCAGCGGGGGGGACCTCCTACGAGCAGTACTTC. It codes for CAWSPAGGTSYEQYF. Full variable domain (outside the CDR3, taken from reference TRBV30 and TRBJ2-7): SQTIHQWPATLVQPVGSPLSLECTVEGTSNPNLYWYRQAAGRGLQLLFYSVGIGQISSEVPQNLSASRPQDRQFILSSKKLLLSDSGFYLCAWSPAGGTSYEQYFGPGTRLTVT.

This chain links TRBV20-1 with TRBJ2-7; 7 bases line up with TRBD2. The CDR3 sequence is 11 residues long. Trimming at V came to 6 bases and at J to 7 bases, leaving 6 bases not matched to a gene. Germline V lookup: CDR1 DFQATT, CDR2 SNEGSKA (reference sequence). This CDR3 is CSAMGLLEQYF. The CDR3 bases are TGCAGTGCGATGGGACTACTTGAGCAGTACTTC.

This clone appeared many times. The sample holds other DNA sequences that translate to the same CDR3. The J gene is TRBJ2-5, the V gene TRBV30; D unclear. CDR1 and CDR2 (germline): GTSNPN, SVGIG (reference sequence). Trimming cost V 4 bases and J 2 bases, with 11 bases left between them. The length of the CDR3 is 13 residues. The DNA for the CDR3 is TGTGCCTGGAACAGAGTCCTTCAAGAGACCCAGTACTTC. Its protein product is CAWNRVLQETQYF.

A single count supports this clone. This chain uses TRBV5-1 with TRBJ2-5; the D gene is possibly TRBD1 (5 bases). V dropped 2 bases and J dropped 5 bases, with 19 bases sitting between them. Germline CDR1 is SGHRS and CDR2 is YFSETQ. The CDR3 length is 16 residues. CDR3 region: CASSLLPDLRGETQYF. The CDR3 DNA sequence: TGCGCCAGCAGCTTACTTCCCGACTTAAGGGGTGAGACCCAGTACTTC.

The chain links TRBV5-1 to TRBJ2-2; TRBD1 might be the D (5 bases). This CDR3 region has 16 residues. Germline-derived CDR1 and CDR2 are SGHRS and YFSETQ. Trimming cost V 3 bases and J 0 bases, with 12 bases left between them. CDR3 bases: TGCGCCAGCAGCTGGACACCAACCCCGAACACCGGGGAGCTGTTTTTT. Protein sequence: CASSWTPTPNTGELFF.

The chain is built from TRBV4-2 and TRBJ2-1; D ambiguous. V was pared by 8 bases and J by 5 bases, with 4 bases between. Germline V gene data show CDR1 as LGHNA and CDR2 as YNFKEQ. The length of the CDR3 is 10 residues. CDR3 nucleotides: TGTGCCAGCGGGGACAATGAGCAGTTCTTC. It codes for CASGDNEQFF.

The chain uses TRBV5-1 and TRBJ2-5; D gene uncertain. The germline V gene encodes CDR1 SGHRS and CDR2 YFSETQ. V dropped 4 bases and J dropped 5 bases, with 24 bases sitting between them. This CDR3 comprises 17 residues. The CDR3 is CASSARRNPPRFETQYF. CDR3 DNA: TGCGCCAGCAGCGCTCGCAGAAACCCCCCCAGGTTTGAGACCCAGTACTTC.

The V gene is TRBV30, the J gene TRBJ2-7, with 7 bases aligning to TRBD2. Germline-derived CDR1 and CDR2 are GTSNPN and SVGIG (reference sequence). Germline trimming cut 1 base from V and 4 bases from J; bases unmatched to any gene: 16. This CDR3 contains 17 residues. CDR3 DNA sequence: TGTGCCTGGAGTGAACTTCTTCGACGGGGAGGGACGTACGAGCAGTACTTC. Translated: CAWSELLRRGGTYEQYF.

This chain uses TRBV5-1 with TRBJ2-7; 9 nucleotides align to TRBD2. V lost 3 bases to trimming and J lost 2 bases; unmatched junction nucleotides: 9. Looked up from germline, CDR1 is SGHRS and CDR2 is YFSETQ. The CDR3 spans 16 residues. CDR3 sequence reads: CASSSRLAGLTYEQYF. CDR3 DNA sequence: TGCGCCAGCAGCTCCCGTCTAGCGGGATTAACCTACGAGCAGTACTTC.

The chain links TRBV6-5 to TRBJ2-1, with D uncertain. The CDR3 is made up of 13 amino acids. V dropped 6 bases and J dropped 4 bases, with 10 bases sitting between them. Germline-derived CDR1 and CDR2 are MNHEY and SVGAGI. The CDR3 reads CASSPPFYNEQFF. The CDR3, as DNA: TGTGCCAGCAGCCCCCCGTTTTACAATGAGCAGTTCTTC.

This clone was observed many times. The genes are TRBV2 and TRBJ2-5; a weak D match, TRBD2 (5 bases). The CDR3 runs 13 residues. Germline values: CDR1 SNHLY, CDR2 FYNNEI. Trimming shortened V by 3 bases and J by 3 bases, and 8 bases separated the two germline ends. The CDR3, as DNA: TGTGCCAGCAGTGAGATAGCGAAAGAGACCCAGTACTTC. It translates to CASSEIAKETQYF. Together with reference TRBV2 and TRBJ2-5, the CDR3 gives the full variable domain: EPEVTQTPSHQVTQMGQEVILRCVPISNHLYFYWYRQILGQKVEFLVSFYNNEISEKSEIFDDQFSVERPDGSNFTLKIRSTKLEDSAMYFCASSEIAKETQYFGPGTRLLVL.

About this clone: The sample carries other DNA sequences with the same CDR3. V usage is TRBV27 and J usage is TRBJ2-7; TRBD1 is a possible D gene (6 bases). This CDR3 is 13 amino acids long. The germline V and J ends were trimmed by 6 bases and 4 bases, with 13 bases remaining between them. Germline V gene data show CDR1 as MNHEY and CDR2 as SMNVEV (reference sequence). CDR3 sequence reads: CASSRQGPYEQYF. CDR3 DNA: TGTGCCAGCAGCCGCCAGGGGCCTTACGAGCAGTACTTC.

V gene TRBV13 combines with J gene TRBJ2-5; TRBD2 matches at 12 bases. The closer fit of TRBJ2-7 to the DNA end suggests the J call may be wrong. The germline V gene encodes CDR1 PRHDT and CDR2 FYEKMQ (reference sequence). The CDR3 consists of 15 residues. The CDR3 loop is CASSPRLAGELEQYF. The CDR3 bases are TGTGCCAGCAGCCCCCGACTAGCGGGAGAACTCGAGCAGTACTTC.

The V and J genes are TRBV12-5 and TRBJ2-1; 8 bases map to TRBD2. CDR1 LGHNT and CDR2 FRNRAP come from the germline V gene. V trimming: 1 base; J trimming: 8 bases; junction bases outside the gene matches: 7. The CDR3 has 15 amino acids. CDR3 sequence (DNA): TGTGCTAGTGGTTTGGGAAGCGGGAGAGGGGATGAGCAGTTCTTC. Translated, it gives CASGLGSGRGDEQFF.

The V and J genes are TRBV4-2 and TRBJ1-1; D gene unclear. Trimming removed 1 base at V and 1 base at J, with 4 bases between. The CDR3 loop spans 13 amino acids. Germline V lookup: CDR1 LGHNA, CDR2 YNFKEQ. The CDR3 sequence is CASSQAWNTEAFF. CDR3 coding DNA: TGTGCCAGCAGCCAAGCTTGGAACACTGAAGCTTTCTTT.

This CDR3 reads CASSAGLAGGIHEQYF. CDR3 bases: TGTGCCAGCAGCGCGGGACTAGCGGGAGGTATCCACGAGCAGTACTTC. The V call is TRBV9, the J call TRBJ2-7; the match to TRBD2 covers 15 bases. This CDR3 comprises 16 residues. Germline V gene sequence: CDR1 SGDLS, CDR2 YYNGEE. V dropped 3 bases and J dropped 5; count of bases not matched to a gene: 6.

This clone was observed a few times. The rearrangement joins TRBV11-2 to TRBJ1-1, with D hard to call. CDR1 and CDR2 (germline): SGHAT, FQNNGV. The CDR3 covers 13 residues. V dropped 8 bases and J dropped 1 base, with 11 bases sitting between them. The CDR3 DNA reads TGTGCCAGCGGACGGCAGCCGAACACTGAAGCTTTCTTT. It encodes CASGRQPNTEAFF.

J is TRBJ2-7 and V is TRBV27, with unresolved D. V lost 2 bases, J lost 2 bases, and 10 bases lay in between. This CDR3 comprises 14 residues. CDR1 and CDR2 (germline): MNHEY, SMNVEV (reference sequence). This CDR3 is CASSLHQSPYEQYF. CDR3 sequence (DNA): TGTGCCAGCAGTTTACATCAGTCCCCCTACGAGCAGTACTTC.